Given below is one T cell receptor beta chain in context. Looked up from germline, CDR1 is MNHNY and CDR2 is SVGAGI (reference sequence). With 6 bases removed from V and 6 bases from J, the gap between germline ends came to 15 bases. This CDR3 is built from 14 residues. The sample comes from a study of control samples from healthy donors and cancer patients. Repertoires were generated with immunoSEQ multiplex PCR, while TCRdb's copy carries only in-frame clones and drops some. Among around 180,000 clones listed, more than 85% were seen once. This chain connects TRBV6-6 to TRBJ2-4; no firm D call. The TCR originated in a woman aged 40 to 49 in good health. Material for sequencing was blood. Written as DNA, the CDR3 is TGTGCCAGCAGGCGTCCCGAATCACGAAACATTCAGTACTTC. Translated, it gives CASRRPESRNIQYF.